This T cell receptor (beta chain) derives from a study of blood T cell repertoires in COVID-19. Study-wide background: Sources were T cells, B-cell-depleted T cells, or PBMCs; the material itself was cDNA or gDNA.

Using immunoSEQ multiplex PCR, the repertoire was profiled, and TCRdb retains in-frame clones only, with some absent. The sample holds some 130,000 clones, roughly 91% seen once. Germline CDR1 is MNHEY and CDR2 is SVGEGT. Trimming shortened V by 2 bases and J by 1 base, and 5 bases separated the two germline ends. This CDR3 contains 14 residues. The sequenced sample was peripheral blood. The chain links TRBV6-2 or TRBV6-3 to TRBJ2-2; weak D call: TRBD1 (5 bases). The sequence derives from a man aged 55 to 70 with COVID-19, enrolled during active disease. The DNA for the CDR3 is TGTGCCAGCAGTTACCAGGGGAACACCGGGGAGCTGTTTTTT. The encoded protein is CASSYQGNTGELFF.